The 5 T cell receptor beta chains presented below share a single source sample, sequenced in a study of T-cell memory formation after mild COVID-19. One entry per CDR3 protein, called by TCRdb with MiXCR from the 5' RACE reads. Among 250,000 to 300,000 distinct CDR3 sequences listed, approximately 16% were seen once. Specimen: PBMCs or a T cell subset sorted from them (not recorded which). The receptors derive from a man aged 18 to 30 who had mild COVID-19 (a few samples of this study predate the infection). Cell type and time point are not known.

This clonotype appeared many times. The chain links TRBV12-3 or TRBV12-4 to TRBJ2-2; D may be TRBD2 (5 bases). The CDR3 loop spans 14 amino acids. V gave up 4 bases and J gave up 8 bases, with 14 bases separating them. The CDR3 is CASSSRGNGGELFF. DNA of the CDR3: TGTGCCAGCAGTTCACGAGGGAATGGAGGGGAGCTGTTTTTT.

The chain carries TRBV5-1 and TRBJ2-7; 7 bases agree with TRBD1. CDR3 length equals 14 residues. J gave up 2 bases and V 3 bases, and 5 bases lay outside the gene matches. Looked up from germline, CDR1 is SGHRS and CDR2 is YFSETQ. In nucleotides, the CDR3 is TGCGCCAGCAGCTACCGGGACAGTACCTACGAGCAGTACTTC. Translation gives CASSYRDSTYEQYF.

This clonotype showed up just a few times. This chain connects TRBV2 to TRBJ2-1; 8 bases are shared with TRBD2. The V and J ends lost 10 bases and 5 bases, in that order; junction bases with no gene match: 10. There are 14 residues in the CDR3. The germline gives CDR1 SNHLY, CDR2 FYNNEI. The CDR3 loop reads CAKMPSGGNNEQFF. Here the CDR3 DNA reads TGTGCCAAAATGCCCAGCGGGGGAAACAATGAGCAGTTCTTC.

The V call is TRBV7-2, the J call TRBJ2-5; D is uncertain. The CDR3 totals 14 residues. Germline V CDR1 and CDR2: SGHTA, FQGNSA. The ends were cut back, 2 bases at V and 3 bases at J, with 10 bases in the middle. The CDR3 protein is CASSLKRIEETQYF. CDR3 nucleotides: TGTGCCAGCAGCTTAAAGAGGATCGAAGAGACCCAGTACTTC. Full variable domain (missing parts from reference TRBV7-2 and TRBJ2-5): GAGVSQSPSNKVTEKGKDVELRCDPISGHTALYWYRQSLGQGLEFLIYFQGNSAPDKSGLPSDRFSAERTGGSVSTLTIQRTQQEDSAVYLCASSLKRIEETQYFGPGTRLLVL.

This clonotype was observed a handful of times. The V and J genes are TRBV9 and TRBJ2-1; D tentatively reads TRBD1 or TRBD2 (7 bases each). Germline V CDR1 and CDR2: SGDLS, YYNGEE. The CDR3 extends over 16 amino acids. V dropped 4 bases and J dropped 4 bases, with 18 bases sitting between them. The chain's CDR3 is CASSLGEGASYNEQFF. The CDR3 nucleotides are TGTGCCAGCAGCTTAGGGGAGGGGGCCTCGTACAATGAGCAGTTCTTC. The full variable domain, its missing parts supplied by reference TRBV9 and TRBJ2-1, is DSGVTQTPKHLITATGQRVTLRCSPRSGDLSVYWYQQSLDQGLQFLIQYYNGEERAKGNILERFSAQQFPDLHSELNLSSLELGDSALYFCASSLGEGASYNEQFFGPGTRLTVL.